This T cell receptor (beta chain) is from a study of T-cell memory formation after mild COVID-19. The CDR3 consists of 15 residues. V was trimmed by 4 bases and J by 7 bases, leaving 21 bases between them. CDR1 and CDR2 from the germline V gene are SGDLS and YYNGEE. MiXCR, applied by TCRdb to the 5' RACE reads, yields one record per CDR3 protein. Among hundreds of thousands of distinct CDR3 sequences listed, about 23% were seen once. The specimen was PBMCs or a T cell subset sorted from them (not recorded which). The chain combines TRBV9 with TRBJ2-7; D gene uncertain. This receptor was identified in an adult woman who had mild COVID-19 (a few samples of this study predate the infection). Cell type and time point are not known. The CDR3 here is CASSPLKQSIGEQYF. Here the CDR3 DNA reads TGTGCCAGCAGCCCCCTGAAGCAGTCCATCGGGGAGCAGTACTTC.